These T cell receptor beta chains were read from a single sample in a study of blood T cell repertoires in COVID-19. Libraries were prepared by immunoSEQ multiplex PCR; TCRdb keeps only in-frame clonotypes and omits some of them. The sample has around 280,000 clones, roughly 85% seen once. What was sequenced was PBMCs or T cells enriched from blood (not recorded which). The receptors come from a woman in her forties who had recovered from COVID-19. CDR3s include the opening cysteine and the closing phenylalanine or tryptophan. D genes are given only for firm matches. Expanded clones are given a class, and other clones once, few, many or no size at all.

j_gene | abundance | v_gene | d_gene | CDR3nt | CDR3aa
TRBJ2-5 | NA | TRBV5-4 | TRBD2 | TGTGCCAGCAGCCCGTCGGGGACTAGGGGGGGAGAGACCCAGTACTTC | CASSPSGTRGGETQYF
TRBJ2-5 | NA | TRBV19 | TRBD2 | TGTGCCAGTAGACCCGGGACTACGTACCAAGAGACCCAGTACTTC | CASRPGTTYQETQYF
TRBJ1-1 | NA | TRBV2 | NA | TGTGCCAGCAGGACACAACCAGGCACTGAAGCTTTCTTT | CASRTQPGTEAFF
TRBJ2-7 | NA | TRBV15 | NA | TGTGCCACTGGACAGCCAAACTCCTACGAGCAGTACTTC | CATGQPNSYEQYF
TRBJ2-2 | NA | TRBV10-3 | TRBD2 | TGTGCCATAAGCGAAGTCAGCGGGAGGTTGGTCGGGGAGCTGTTTTTT | CAISEVSGRLVGELFF
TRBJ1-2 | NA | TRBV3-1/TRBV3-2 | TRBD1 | TGTGCCAGCAGCCACGGGGACAGATGGAACTATGGCTACACCTTC | CASSHGDRWNYGYTF
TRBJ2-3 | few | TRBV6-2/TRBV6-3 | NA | TGTGCCAGCAGCCCGGCCGCGGTTGTCACAGATACGCAGTATTTT | CASSPAAVVTDTQYF
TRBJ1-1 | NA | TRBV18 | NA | TGTGCCAGCTCACCATACCAGGGTAACACTGAAGCTTTCTTT | CASSPYQGNTEAFF
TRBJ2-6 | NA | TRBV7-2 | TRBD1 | TGTGCCAGCAGCTACCTTGACAGGGGGTCTGGGGCCAACGTCCTGACTTTC | CASSYLDRGSGANVLTF
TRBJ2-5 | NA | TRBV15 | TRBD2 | TGTGCCACCAGCAGGACTAGCGGGACCCAGTACTTC | CATSRTSGTQYF
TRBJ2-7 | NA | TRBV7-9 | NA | TGTGCCAGCACTGAACAGGGAACCTCCTACGAGCAGTACTTC | CASTEQGTSYEQYF
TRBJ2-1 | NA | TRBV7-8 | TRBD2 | TGTGCCAGCAGCTTACGGGCTAGCGGGAGGGCCGGGGGCAATGAGCAGTTCTTC | CASSLRASGRAGGNEQFF
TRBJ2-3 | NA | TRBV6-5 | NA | TGTGCCAGCAGGGCGGAGGGTCTGGATACGCAGTATTTT | CASRAEGLDTQYF
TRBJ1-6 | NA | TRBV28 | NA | TGTGCCAGCGGCGGTCTACTACCCCTCCACTTT | CASGGLLPLHF
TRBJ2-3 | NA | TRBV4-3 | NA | TGCGCCAGCAGCCAAGCCTCCCAGCGGGTAGATACGCAGTATTTT | CASSQASQRVDTQYF
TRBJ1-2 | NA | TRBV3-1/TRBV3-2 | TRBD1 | TGTGCCAGCAGCCACCTACAGGGGCAAGGTGGCTACACCTTC | CASSHLQGQGGYTF
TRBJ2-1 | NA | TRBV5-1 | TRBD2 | TGCGCCAGCAGCTCGACTAGCGGCGCTTACAATGAGCAGTTCTTC | CASSSTSGAYNEQFF
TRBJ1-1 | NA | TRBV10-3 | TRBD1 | TGTGCCATCAGTGGGGGACAGTGGAACACTGAAGCTTTCTTT | CAISGGQWNTEAFF
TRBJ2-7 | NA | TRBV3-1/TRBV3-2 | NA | TGTGCCAGCAGCCAAGGTCACAGGGCCTACGAGCAGTACTTC | CASSQGHRAYEQYF
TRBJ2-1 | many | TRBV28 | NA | TGTGCCACCCTACACAGGGACCGGCATGAGCAGTTCTTC | CATLHRDRHEQFF
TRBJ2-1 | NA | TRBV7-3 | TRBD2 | TGTGCCAGCAGCTTAACTCCGGGACTAGCGGGAGGTATGACCTACAATGAGCAGTTCTTC | CASSLTPGLAGGMTYNEQFF
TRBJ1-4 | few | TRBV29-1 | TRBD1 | TGCAGCGTGGAGGAGGGCAGGGGGCGCGAAGGAACTAATGAAAAACTGTTTTTT | CSVEEGRGREGTNEKLFF
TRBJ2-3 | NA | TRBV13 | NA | TGTGCCAGCAGCTTAGAAGCGACTGCGCAGTATTTT | CASSLEATAQYF
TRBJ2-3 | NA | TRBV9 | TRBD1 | TGTGCCAGCAGCGCCGACAGGGCGGGTACAGATACGCAGTATTTT | CASSADRAGTDTQYF
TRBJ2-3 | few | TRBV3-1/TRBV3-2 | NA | TGTGCCAGGCGAATGGAGGCCGGCACAGATACGCAGTATTTT | CARRMEAGTDTQYF
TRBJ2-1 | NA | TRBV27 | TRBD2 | TGTGCCAGCAGCTGGCCGGTGGCCATCCCCGGGACTATCGAGCAGTTCTTC | CASSWPVAIPGTIEQFF
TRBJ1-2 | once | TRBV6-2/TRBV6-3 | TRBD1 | TGTGCCAGCAGTTACGCCTGGACAGGGCCATATGGCTACACCTTC | CASSYAWTGPYGYTF
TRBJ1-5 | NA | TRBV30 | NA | TGTGCCTGGAGTACGAGAGGCAATCAGCCCCAGCATTTT | CAWSTRGNQPQHF
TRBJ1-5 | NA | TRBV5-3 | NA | TGTGCCAGAAGCTTCCGGGGGGAGGGGTCGAGTTATAGCAATCAGCCCCAGCATTTT | CARSFRGEGSSYSNQPQHF
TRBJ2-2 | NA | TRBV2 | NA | TGTGCCAGCAGTGACGGGCAGGGGGGTACCGGGGAGCTGTTTTTT | CASSDGQGGTGELFF
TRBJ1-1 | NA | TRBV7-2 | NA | TGTGCCAGCAGCCGAGACAGTAACACTGAAGCTTTCTTT | CASSRDSNTEAFF
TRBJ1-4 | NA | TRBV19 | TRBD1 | TGTGCCAGTAGCAAGGGGGCTGCGGTTGAAAAACTGTTTTTT | CASSKGAAVEKLFF
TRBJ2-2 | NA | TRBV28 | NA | TGTGCCAGTCTAAGCCGTCCCGGGGAGCTGTTTTTT | CASLSRPGELFF
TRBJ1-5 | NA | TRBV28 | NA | TGTGCCAGCAGTTGGCCCGGGACACGGTATAGCAATCAGCCCCAGCATTTT | CASSWPGTRYSNQPQHF
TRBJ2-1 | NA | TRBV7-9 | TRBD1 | TGTGCCAGCAGCTTGGTCGGACAGGGGCACAATGAGCAGTTCTTC | CASSLVGQGHNEQFF
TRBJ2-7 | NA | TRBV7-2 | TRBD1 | TGTGCCAGCAGCTTAACGGGGACAGTCAGCTACGAGCAGTACTTC | CASSLTGTVSYEQYF
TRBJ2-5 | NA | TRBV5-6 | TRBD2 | TGTGCCAGCAGCTTGTGGCGGGAGGGCCCGGAGACCCAGTACTTC | CASSLWREGPETQYF
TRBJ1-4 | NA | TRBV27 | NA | TGTGCCAGCAGTACCTACAGGGAGGGGAAACTTGAAAAACTGTTTTTT | CASSTYREGKLEKLFF
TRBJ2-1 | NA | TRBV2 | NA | TGTGCCAGCAGTGAAGCGGGAGGTACCTACAATGAGCAGTTCTTC | CASSEAGGTYNEQFF
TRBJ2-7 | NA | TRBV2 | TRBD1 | TGTGCCAGCAGTAAGACAGGGGGCGCGACTTACGAGCAGTACTTC | CASSKTGGATYEQYF
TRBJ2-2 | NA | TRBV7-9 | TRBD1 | TGTGCCAGCAGCCCCCGACAGGGGGCGACCGGGGAGCTGTTTTTT | CASSPRQGATGELFF
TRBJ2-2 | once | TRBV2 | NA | TGTGCCAGCAGTCACGAGGGCCCCACCGGGGAGCTGTTTTTT | CASSHEGPTGELFF
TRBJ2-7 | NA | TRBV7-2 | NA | TGTGCCAGCAGCTTAGGGTCTTCAGGATCCCCCTACGAGCAGTACTTC | CASSLGSSGSPYEQYF
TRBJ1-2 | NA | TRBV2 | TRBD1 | TGTGCCAGCAATGGACAGGGGCGTAACTATGGCTACACCTTC | CASNGQGRNYGYTF
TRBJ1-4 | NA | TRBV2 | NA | TGTGCCAGCAGGGCAGGGCCAAGCGAAAAACTGTTTTTT | CASRAGPSEKLFF
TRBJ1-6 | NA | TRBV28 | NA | TGTGCCAGCAGTTTATCGAGCAGGGGAACTCTCCACTTT | CASSLSSRGTLHF
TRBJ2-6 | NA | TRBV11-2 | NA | TGTGCCAGCAGAACCGACAGGCCTGGGGCCAACGTCCTGACTTTC | CASRTDRPGANVLTF
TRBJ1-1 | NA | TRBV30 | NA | TGTGCCTGGAACACCCAGGGGAACACTGAAGCTTTCTTT | CAWNTQGNTEAFF
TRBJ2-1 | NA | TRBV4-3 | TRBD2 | TGCGCCAGCAGCCAAAAAAATCTAGCGGACCGCTACAATGAGCAGTTCTTC | CASSQKNLADRYNEQFF
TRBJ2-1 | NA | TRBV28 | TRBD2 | TGTGCCAGCGCAGGGTATGATAGCGGGAGGGCGGGTGAGCAGTTCTTC | CASAGYDSGRAGEQFF
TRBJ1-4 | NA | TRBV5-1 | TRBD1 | TGCGCCAGCAGCCTAGGGACAGCTTCAACTAATGAAAAACTGTTTTTT | CASSLGTASTNEKLFF
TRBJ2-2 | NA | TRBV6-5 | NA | TGTGCCAGCAGTTACTCGGGGCCCATGAACACCGGGGAGCTGTTTTTT | CASSYSGPMNTGELFF
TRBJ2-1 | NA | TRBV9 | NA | TGTGCCAGCAGCGTAGGGGCAGGTGCCTACAATGAGCAGTTCTTC | CASSVGAGAYNEQFF
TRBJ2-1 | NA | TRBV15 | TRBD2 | TGTGCCACCGGCCGCGGACTAGCGGATTCCCTCAATGAGCAGTTCTTC | CATGRGLADSLNEQFF
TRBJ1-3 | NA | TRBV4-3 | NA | TGCGCCAGCAGCCAAGATTGGGCAGGTGGAAACACCATATATTTT | CASSQDWAGGNTIYF